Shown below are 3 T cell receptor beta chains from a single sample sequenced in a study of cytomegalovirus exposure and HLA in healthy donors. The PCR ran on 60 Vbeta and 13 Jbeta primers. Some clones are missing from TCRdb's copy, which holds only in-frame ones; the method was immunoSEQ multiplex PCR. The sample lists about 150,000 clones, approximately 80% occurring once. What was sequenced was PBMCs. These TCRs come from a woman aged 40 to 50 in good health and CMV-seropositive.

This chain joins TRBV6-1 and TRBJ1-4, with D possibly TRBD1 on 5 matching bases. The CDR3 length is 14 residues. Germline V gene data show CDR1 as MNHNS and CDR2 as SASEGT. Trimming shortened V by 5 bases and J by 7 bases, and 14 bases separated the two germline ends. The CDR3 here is CASSRGPKGEKLFF. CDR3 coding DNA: TGTGCCAGCAGTAGGGGTCCTAAGGGTGAAAAACTGTTTTTT.

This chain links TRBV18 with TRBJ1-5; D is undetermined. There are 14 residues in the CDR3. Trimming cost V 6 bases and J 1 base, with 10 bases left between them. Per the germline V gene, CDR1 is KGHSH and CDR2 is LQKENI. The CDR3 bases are TGTGCCAGCTCCCTCGCGGGAAGCAATCAGCCCCAGCATTTT. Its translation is CASSLAGSNQPQHF.

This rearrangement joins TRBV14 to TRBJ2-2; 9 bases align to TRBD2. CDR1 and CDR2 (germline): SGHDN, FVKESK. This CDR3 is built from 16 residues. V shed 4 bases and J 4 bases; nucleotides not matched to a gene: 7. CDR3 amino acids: CASSRSGRHLTGELFF. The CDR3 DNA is TGTGCCAGCAGCCGAAGCGGGAGGCATCTCACCGGGGAGCTGTTTTTT.